Listed here are 29 T cell receptor beta chains from one sample, sequenced in a study of neoadjuvant anti-PD-1 for oral cavity cancer. The repertoire was sequenced with immunoSEQ multiplex PCR; TCRdb's copy has only in-frame clones and lacks some. The sample contains fewer than 90,000 clones, 80% to 90% of which appear only once. The sample's time point: after neoadjuvant nivolumab, at surgical resection. The material sequenced was PBMCs, taken after nivolumab (anti-PD-1) treatment. Every receptor here comes from a person aged 40 to 85 with oral cavity squamous cell carcinoma.

The rearrangement links TRBV5-1 to TRBJ2-1; TRBD2 is a possible D gene (6 bases). Trimming left V 5 bases short and J 2 bases short, with 17 bases between. The CDR3 consists of 16 residues. Germline CDR1 reads SGHRS; CDR2 reads YFSETQ. CDR3: CASSRGMYLTYNEQFF. CDR3 nucleotide sequence: TGCGCCAGCAGTCGCGGGATGTACCTAACCTACAATGAGCAGTTCTTC.

This chain joins TRBV5-6 and TRBJ2-7; D gene uncertain. Germline V gene data show CDR1 as SGHDT and CDR2 as YYEEEE. V was pared by 4 bases and J by 6 bases, with 8 bases between. The CDR3 contains 11 residues. CDR3 loop: CASSTGGEQYF. CDR3 nucleotide sequence: TGTGCCAGCAGCACCGGCGGCGAGCAGTACTTC.

This chain links TRBV6-1 with TRBJ1-3; TRBD1 might be the D (5 bases). Between the trimmed V and J ends, which lost 2 bases and 1 base, there was a span of 12 bases. There are 16 residues in the CDR3. Germline V gene lookup returns CDR1 MNHNS and CDR2 SASEGT. Written as DNA, the CDR3 is TGTGCCAGCAGTGAACAGGGAGGTTTGTCTGGAAACACCATATATTTT. It yields the protein CASSEQGGLSGNTIYF.

The chain uses TRBV1 and TRBJ2-5; the table's D gene call, TRBD2, was not cross checked with the DNA. TRBV1 is shown as a pseudogene. CDR3 length: 17 amino acids. CDR3 amino acids: CTSSPAEGGLVGETQYF. Written as DNA, the CDR3 is TGCACCAGCAGCCCGGCGGAGGGTGGTCTAGTGGGAGAGACCCAGTACTTC.

This chain links TRBV28 with TRBJ2-7; no definite D call. The CDR3 totals 13 residues. CDR1 is MDHEN and CDR2 is SYDVKM in the germline V gene. Between the trimmed V and J ends, which lost 2 bases and 7 bases, there was a span of 12 bases. DNA for the CDR3: TGTGCCAGCAGTTTAGTCGCTATAAGGGAGCAGTACTTC. This translates into CASSLVAIREQYF. The full variable domain, its missing parts supplied by reference TRBV28 and TRBJ2-7, is DVKVTQSSRYLVKRTGEKVFLECVQDMDHENMFWYRQDPGLGLRLIYFSYDVKMKEKGDIPEGYSVSREKKERFSLILESASTNQTSMYLCASSLVAIREQYFGPGTRLTVT.

This chain joins TRBV5-5 and TRBJ1-1; 8 nucleotides line up with TRBD1. Germline lookup yields CDR1 SGHKS and CDR2 YYEKEE (reference sequence). CDR3 length equals 14 residues. V shed 6 bases and J 6 bases; nucleotides not matched to a gene: 10. The CDR3 DNA reads TGTGCCAGCATCAGGGGGGACAGGTCTGCTGAAGCTTTCTTT. It translates to CASIRGDRSAEAFF.

CDR3 sequence (DNA): TGTGCCAGCGGGATAGAAGGAGTTTACAATGAGCAGTTCTTC. Protein sequence: CASGIEGVYNEQFF. The rearrangement joins TRBV6-6 to TRBJ2-1, with unresolved D. In germline, CDR1 is MNHNY, CDR2 SVGAGI (reference sequence). V lost 8 bases and J lost 4, with 15 bases in between. The CDR3 consists of 14 residues.

The chain is built from TRBV19 and TRBJ2-7, with a tentative D call TRBD1 (5 bases). This CDR3 comprises 14 residues. V was pared by 7 bases and J by 2 bases, with 15 bases between. CDR1 and CDR2 (germline): LNHDA, SQIVND (reference sequence). The CDR3 DNA is TGTGCCAGTACCCCAGAGTCAGGGACCTACGAGCAGTACTTC. Its translation is CASTPESGTYEQYF. The full variable domain, completed using reference TRBV19 and TRBJ2-7, is DGGITQSPKYLFRKEGQNVTLSCEQNLNHDAMYWYRQDPGQGLRLIYYSQIVNDFQKGDIAEGYSVSREKKESFPLTVTSAQKNPTAFYLCASTPESGTYEQYFGPGTRLTVT.

The chain is built from TRBV7-9 and TRBJ2-7; TRBD2 matches 10 bases. This CDR3 has 17 amino acids. Germline V CDR1 and CDR2: SEHNR, FQNEAQ (reference sequence). V shed 4 bases and J 5 bases; nucleotides not matched to a gene: 14. CDR3 residues: CASSSPYRGTSVHEQYF. The CDR3 DNA sequence: TGTGCCAGCAGCTCCCCCTATCGTGGGACTAGCGTCCACGAGCAGTACTTC.

J is TRBJ2-3 and V is TRBV29-1; 13 bases align to TRBD2. CDR3 length: 13 amino acids. Germline CDR1 SQVTM, CDR2 ANQGSEA. V shed 5 bases and J 8 bases; nucleotides not matched to a gene: 4. The CDR3 region is CSVRTSGSGTQYF. Written as DNA, the CDR3 is TGCAGCGTTCGGACTAGCGGGAGCGGTACGCAGTATTTT.

The rearrangement joins TRBV20-1 to TRBJ1-2; D perhaps matches TRBD1 (6 bases). The CDR3 is made up of 11 amino acids. Germline V gives CDR1 DFQATT, CDR2 SNEGSKA (reference sequence). The CDR3 loop is CTVGGKDGYTF. Here the CDR3 DNA reads TGCACCGTGGGGGGCAAGGATGGCTACACCTTC.

In regard to this clone: This CDR3 is missing its conserved last phenylalanine or tryptophan, likely due to a read error. It is unclear where the CDR3 begins or ends on the DNA, so no DNA is shown, and the CDR3 is as TCRdb lists it. The V call is TRBV11-2, the J call TRBJ1-2. The CDR3 contains 11 residues when both ends are counted. Germline CDR1 reads SGHAT; CDR2 reads FQNNGV. This CDR3 is CASSSATNVRL.

The genes are TRBV6-6 and TRBJ2-7, with TRBD2 identical over 8 bases. The germline gives CDR1 MNHNY, CDR2 SVGAGI (reference sequence). CDR3 size: 15 residues. Unmatched junction bases numbered 12, after V lost 6 bases and J lost 5 bases. The CDR3 bases are TGTGCCAGCAGGGACGCGAGCGGGAGAGTCCACGAGCAGTACTTC. This translates into CASRDASGRVHEQYF.

The J gene is TRBJ2-3, the V gene TRBV10-3; D perhaps matches TRBD2 (5 bases). V was trimmed by 8 bases and J by 0 bases, leaving 15 bases between them. CDR1 ENHRY and CDR2 SYGVKD come from the germline V gene. The CDR3 has 15 amino acids. The CDR3 bases are TGTGCCATCCAGGCTAGCCTCTTTAGCACAGATACGCAGTATTTT. This codes for CAIQASLFSTDTQYF.

The V call is TRBV28, the J call TRBJ2-3; TRBD2 matches 7 bases. After removal of 5 bases from V and 6 bases from J, the junction contained 11 bases not matched to a gene. Germline CDR1 is MDHEN and CDR2 is SYDVKM. This CDR3 contains 15 residues. CDR3 DNA: TGTGCCAGCAGTGGGTCGGGAGCGGGATTTGATACGCAGTATTTT. This sequence encodes CASSGSGAGFDTQYF.

The chain's CDR3 is CASSSPRYDRPNTGELFF. The CDR3 DNA sequence: TGTGCCAGCAGCTCCCCACGGTATGATAGACCGAACACCGGGGAGCTGTTTTTT. The chain recombines TRBV13 with TRBJ2-2; D remains unclear. Between the trimmed V and J ends, which lost 4 bases and 0 bases, there was a span of 18 bases. This CDR3 region has 18 residues. CDR1 is PRHDT, CDR2 FYEKMQ, per germline (reference sequence). Full variable domain (rest looked up from reference TRBV13 and TRBJ2-2): AAGVIQSPRHLIKEKRETATLKCYPIPRHDTVYWYQQGPGQDPQFLISFYEKMQSDKGSIPDRFSAQQFSDYHSELNMSSLELGDSALYFCASSSPRYDRPNTGELFFGEGSRLTVL.

As regards this clone: A read error may account for a junction end that differs from germline. The CDR3 sequence is CASSEGGRNEKLFF. The CDR3, as DNA: TGTGCCAGCAGCGAGGGCGGACGAAATGAAAAGCTGTTTTTT. The gene calls are TRBV28 and TRBJ1-4; D unresolved. CDR1 MDHEN and CDR2 SYDVKM come from the germline V gene. The CDR3 contains 14 residues.

The V call is TRBV2, the J call TRBJ2-3, with D hard to call. V lost 10 bases and J 2 bases, leaving 4 bases between the germline ends. The germline V gene encodes CDR1 SNHLY and CDR2 FYNNEI. The CDR3 is made up of 10 amino acids. CDR3 nucleotide sequence: TGTGCCACGAACACAGATACGCAGTATTTT. As protein: CATNTDTQYF. Drawing the rest from reference TRBV2 and TRBJ2-3, the complete variable domain is EPEVTQTPSHQVTQMGQEVILRCVPISNHLYFYWYRQILGQKVEFLVSFYNNEISEKSEIFDDQFSVERPDGSNFTLKIRSTKLEDSAMYFCATNTDTQYFGPGTRLTVL.

CDR3 in DNA: TGTGCCAGCAGTGAAGCTATTAGCGCGACAGATACGCAGTATTTT. Translation: CASSEAISATDTQYF. The V gene is TRBV6-1, the J gene TRBJ2-3, with D tentatively TRBD2 (5 bases). CDR1 MNHNS and CDR2 SASEGT come from the germline V gene. The CDR3 has 15 residues. The germline V and J ends were trimmed by 0 bases and 3 bases, with 10 bases remaining between them.

The CDR3 loop reads CASSVQGTEKLFF. The CDR3 DNA is TGTGCCAGCAGCGTACAGGGTACGGAAAAACTGTTTTTT. The chain links TRBV7-8 to TRBJ1-4; TRBD1 is a possible D gene (6 bases). This CDR3 has 13 amino acids. With 5 bases removed from V and 8 bases from J, the gap between germline ends came to 12 bases. From germline, CDR1 is SGHVS and CDR2 FQNEAQ. The entire variable domain, with the rest obtained from reference TRBV7-8 and TRBJ1-4, is as follows: GAGVSQSPRYKVAKRGQDVALRCDPISGHVSLFWYQQALGQGPEFLTYFQNEAQLDKSGLPSDRFFAERPEGSVSTLKIQRTQQEDSAVYLCASSVQGTEKLFFGSGTQLSVL.

This sequence joins TRBV7-8 and TRBJ2-3; 10 bases align to TRBD2. Germline V gene lookup returns CDR1 SGHVS and CDR2 FQNEAQ. This CDR3 contains 16 residues. V lost 1 base, J lost 0 bases, and 1 base stayed unmatched. CDR3 region: CASSLELAGSTDTQYF. The DNA of the CDR3 is TGTGCCAGCAGCTTAGAACTAGCGGGGAGCACAGATACGCAGTATTTT.

The rearrangement joins TRBV27 to TRBJ2-7; D may match TRBD1 or TRBD2 (6 bases each). The CDR3 spans 19 residues. Germline CDR1 is MNHEY and CDR2 is SMNVEV (reference sequence). Trimming removed 4 bases from V and 2 bases from J, with 27 bases in between. The CDR3 loop reads CASSYTPLGGAGQTYEQYF. The CDR3 nucleotides read TGTGCCAGCAGTTATACCCCTCTGGGGGGCGCGGGGCAGACCTACGAGCAGTACTTC.

This clone turned up a few times. The gene calls are TRBV9 and TRBJ2-2, with TRBD1 as a possible D gene (5 bases). There are 12 residues in the CDR3. The germline V gene encodes CDR1 SGDLS and CDR2 YYNGEE. V lost 3 bases, J lost 5 bases, and 5 bases lay in between. The CDR3 loop reads CASSAGTGELFF. The CDR3 DNA reads as TGTGCCAGCAGCGCAGGGACCGGGGAGCTGTTTTTT.

This clone was seen a few times. This chain joins TRBV10-2 and TRBJ2-3, with TRBD2 matching 8 bases. Germline CDR1 reads WSHSY; CDR2 reads SAAADI. V gave up 2 bases and J gave up 8 bases; unmatched junction bases: 9. CDR3 length: 15 amino acids. The CDR3 here is CASSEPTGLDVTQYF. In DNA form, the CDR3 reads TGCGCCAGCAGTGAGCCAACGGGACTAGACGTTACGCAGTATTTT.

The chain combines TRBV2 with TRBJ1-4; possible D gene TRBD1, 5 bases. The V end was cut by 5 bases, the J end by 5 bases, with 15 bases between. The CDR3 length is 15 residues. Germline V gene data show CDR1 as SNHLY and CDR2 as FYNNEI. CDR3 loop: CASSTAGTGNEKLFF. The DNA of the CDR3 is TGTGCCAGCAGTACAGCCGGGACGGGAAATGAAAAACTGTTTTTT.

The chain recombines TRBV6-5 with TRBJ2-5, with a possible D match to TRBD2 (6 bases). The J call is in doubt because the DNA end fits TRBJ2-7 better. This CDR3 spans 14 amino acids. CDR1 and CDR2 (germline): MNHEY, SVGAGI. This CDR3 is CASSFGGRAGEQYF. In nucleotides, the CDR3 is TGTGCCAGCAGTTTCGGGGGAAGGGCTGGCGAGCAGTACTTC.

DNA for the CDR3: TGTGCCAGCAGCTTAGAACGGAACAATGAGCAGTTCTTC. This gives the protein CASSLERNNEQFF. The chain combines TRBV7-8 with TRBJ2-1; no definite D call. The CDR3 has 13 residues. Germline V gene sequence: CDR1 SGHVS, CDR2 FQNEAQ. Deletions cut 1 base from V and 5 bases from J, with 6 bases between. The full variable domain, completed using reference TRBV7-8 and TRBJ2-1, is GAGVSQSPRYKVAKRGQDVALRCDPISGHVSLFWYQQALGQGPEFLTYFQNEAQLDKSGLPSDRFFAERPEGSVSTLKIQRTQQEDSAVYLCASSLERNNEQFFGPGTRLTVL.

J is TRBJ2-7 and V is TRBV11-3; tentatively, D is TRBD1 or TRBD2 (5 bases each). Germline V lookup: CDR1 SGHNT, CDR2 YENEEA. The CDR3 covers 16 residues. Deletions cut 5 bases from V and 4 bases from J, with 21 bases between. CDR3 region: CASSPRALGASYEQYF. As DNA, the CDR3 is TGTGCCAGCAGCCCTAGAGCCCTCGGGGCCTCGTACGAGCAGTACTTC.

The chain carries TRBV5-1 and TRBJ1-2, with a weak D call TRBD1 (5 bases). The germline V gene has CDR1 SGHRS and CDR2 YFSETQ. This CDR3 contains 13 residues. V was clipped by 4 bases and J by 7 bases, with 14 bases between them. CDR3 sequence reads: CASSGGHQAGYTF. The CDR3, as DNA: TGCGCCAGCAGCGGAGGACATCAAGCTGGCTACACCTTC.